A single sample is the source of the 14 T cell receptor beta chains below, sequenced in a study of shared T cell receptors in the human thymus. Sequencing was performed with immunoSEQ multiplex PCR; in TCRdb, only in-frame clones are kept and a portion is missing. Among 700,000 to 750,000 clones, approximately 83% were seen once, and the ten largest hold more than 0.01%. These data were also filed under a second study, of human thymus T cells.

The sequenced sample was thymocytes. These receptors originate from a girl in the first two years of life with a congenital heart defect.

To note about this clone: Other nucleotide sequences from this sample produce the same CDR3. The genes are TRBV19 and TRBJ2-5; D gene unclear. With 1 base removed from V and 2 bases from J, the gap between germline ends came to 5 bases. CDR3 length: 13 residues. Germline V gives CDR1 LNHDA, CDR2 SQIVND (reference sequence). The CDR3 bases are TGTGCCAGTAGTATAGGGCTTCAAGAGACCCAGTACTTC. It specifies CASSIGLQETQYF.

The rearrangement joins TRBV5-4 to TRBJ2-3; 9 nucleotides agree with TRBD2. CDR3 length: 18 residues. The germline gives CDR1 SGHNT, CDR2 YYREEE (reference sequence). Trimming cost V 2 bases and J 2 bases; bases outside gene matches: 12. This chain's CDR3 is CASSLPNGAGGVTDTQYF. In DNA form, the CDR3 reads TGTGCCAGCAGCTTACCCAACGGAGCGGGGGGAGTCACAGATACGCAGTATTTT.

V gene TRBV6-5 combines with J gene TRBJ2-7; no clear D. Trimming cost V 0 bases and J 2 bases, with 14 bases left between them. This CDR3 spans 16 amino acids. In germline, CDR1 is MNHEY, CDR2 SVGAGI. CDR3 sequence: CASSYSTAGIPYEQYF. The CDR3 region has the DNA TGTGCCAGCAGTTACTCGACTGCCGGAATCCCCTACGAGCAGTACTTC.

This clone has just one count. The chain links TRBV10-2 to TRBJ2-7; no clear D gene. V was clipped by 0 bases and J by 0 bases, with 15 bases between them. The CDR3 contains 17 residues. The germline CDR1 and CDR2 sequences are WSHSY and SAAADI. The CDR3 sequence: CASSESRTLMSSYEQYF. The CDR3, as DNA: TGCGCCAGCAGTGAGTCCCGTACTCTCATGAGCTCCTACGAGCAGTACTTC.

Regarding this clone: Its ends do not fully match the called genes, so a read error is possible. Written as DNA, the CDR3 is TGCGCCATCAGCTTCGGGTATACCGGGGAGCTGTTTTTT. This gives the protein CAISFGYTGELFF. The chain joins TRBV5-1 to TRBJ2-2; D is unclear. CDR1 is SGHRS and CDR2 is YFSETQ in the germline V gene. This CDR3 is built from 13 residues. Full variable domain (remainder filled in from reference TRBV5-1 and TRBJ2-2): KAGVTQTPRYLIKTRGQQVTLSCSPISGHRSVSWYQQTPGQGLQFLFEYFSETQRNKGNFPGRFSGRQFSNSRSEMNVSTLELGDSALYLCAISFGYTGELFFGEGSRLTVL.

CDR3 sequence (DNA): TGTGCCAGCAGCTTAGAGTCAGGGTCTGAAAAACTGTTTTTT. The encoded protein is CASSLESGSEKLFF. The chain carries TRBV11-2 and TRBJ1-4, with a tentative D call TRBD1 (5 bases). This CDR3 spans 14 amino acids. V was trimmed by 0 bases and J by 7 bases, leaving 9 bases between them. Germline CDR1 reads SGHAT; CDR2 reads FQNNGV. Filled out from reference TRBV11-2 and TRBJ1-4, the complete variable domain reads EAGVAQSPRYKIIEKRQSVAFWCNPISGHATLYWYQQILGQGPKLLIQFQNNGVVDDSQLPKDRFSAERLKGVDSTLKIQPAKLEDSAVYLCASSLESGSEKLFFGSGTQLSVL.

This chain links TRBV6-1 with TRBJ2-7; 7 positions match TRBD2. The V and J ends lost 4 bases and 0 bases, in that order; junction bases with no gene match: 6. Germline values: CDR1 MNHNS, CDR2 SASEGT. The CDR3 runs 15 residues. CDR3 in DNA: TGTGCCAGCAGTGGGGGGGGGTCAAGCTCCTACGAGCAGTACTTC. This translates into CASSGGGSSSYEQYF.

This chain links TRBV5-5 with TRBJ1-5; D possibly corresponds to TRBD1 (6 bases). The CDR3 is 16 amino acids. Germline V gene data show CDR1 as SGHKS and CDR2 as YYEKEE (reference sequence). The V and J ends lost 3 bases and 0 bases respectively, with 13 bases between them. CDR3 protein: CASSSSGTYSNQPQHF. CDR3 nucleotides: TGTGCCAGCAGCTCTTCCGGGACATATAGCAATCAGCCCCAGCATTTT.

This clone was seen once. The V call is TRBV29-1, the J call TRBJ2-7; maybe TRBD2 (6 bases). Germline assignment: CDR1 SQVTM and CDR2 ANQGSEA. Trimming pared 4 bases from V and 4 bases from J, leaving 17 bases between. The length of the CDR3 is 14 residues. DNA of the CDR3: TGCAGCGTTGTATGCGGGGCGGGCGTGTACGAGCAGTACTTC. Its translation is CSVVCGAGVYEQYF.

The chain uses TRBV28 and TRBJ1-2; D is undetermined. In germline, CDR1 is MDHEN, CDR2 SYDVKM. Trimming shortened V by 2 bases and J by 5 bases, and 15 bases separated the two germline ends. The CDR3 has 15 residues. CDR3 nucleotides: TGTGCCAGCAGTTTACGGAGTAAACGGATTTATGGCTACACCTTC. Translating it yields CASSLRSKRIYGYTF.

This clone was recorded once. This chain uses TRBV25-1 with TRBJ2-3; 7 positions match TRBD1. CDR3 size: 14 residues. J was trimmed by 3 bases and V by 8 bases; bases with no gene match: 8. The germline V gene encodes CDR1 MGHDK and CDR2 SYGVNS. CDR3 loop: CASRGQIGTDTQYF. The CDR3 bases are TGTGCCAGCCGGGGACAGATTGGGACAGATACGCAGTATTTT.

The gene calls are TRBV5-7 and TRBJ1-5; possibly TRBD1 for D (6 bases). TRBV5-7 is an ORF, and what it does is uncertain. The CDR3 runs to 19 residues. Deletions cut 5 bases from V and 3 bases from J, with 27 bases between. The DNA of the CDR3 is TGTGCCAGCAGATGGGGGGGGGCACCGAGCCCTACCCTCAATCAGCCCCAGCATTTT. Amino acid sequence: CASRWGGAPSPTLNQPQHF.

The J gene is TRBJ2-1, the V gene TRBV6-5; D remains unclear. Germline V CDR1 and CDR2: MNHEY, SVGAGI. The CDR3 totals 9 residues. CDR3 sequence reads: CRRPNEQFF. Written as DNA, the CDR3 is TGTCGGCGGCCCAATGAGCAGTTCTTC.

The chain is built from TRBV29-1 and TRBJ2-3; no clear D gene. The ends were cut back, 8 bases at V and 2 bases at J, with 14 bases in the middle. The germline gives CDR1 SQVTM, CDR2 ANQGSEA. CDR3 length: 13 residues. The CDR3 spells CSTYEEHTDTQYF. Written as DNA, the CDR3 is TGCAGCACGTACGAGGAGCACACAGATACGCAGTATTTT.